This T cell receptor beta chain was obtained from a study of blood T cell repertoires in COVID-19. About the research overall: Both acute and convalescent COVID-19 samples were obtained from the United States, Italy and Spain. The analysed material was cDNA or gDNA that came from T cells, B-cell-depleted T cells, or PBMCs.

Cohort placement rested on clinical history that participants reported themselves. Source study methods: Estimated nucleated cell counts came from reference gene primer amplification. Produced via immunoSEQ multiplex PCR; TCRdb's table is partial and in-frame only. For V, J and clone size, that table is used; D and trimming come from the DNA. This sample has roughly 360,000 clones, with 88% found just once. This clonotype was obtained from a young woman with acute COVID-19. The sample was PBMCs or T cells enriched from blood (not recorded which).

The CDR3 here is CATSGDDNSPLHF. CDR3 bases: TGTGCCACCTCGGGGGACGATAATTCACCCCTCCACTTT. The chain uses TRBV19 and TRBJ1-6; tentatively, D is TRBD1 (5 bases). The CDR3 runs 13 residues. CDR1 is LNHDA, CDR2 SQIVND, per germline (reference sequence). V was shortened by 10 bases and J by 5 bases, with 12 bases between the two germline ends.